The 10 T cell receptor beta chains given below trace back to one sample, sequenced in a study of T-cell memory formation after mild COVID-19 (dated by TCRdb to the early 2020s). Libraries were constructed by 5' RACE. Instrument used: Illumina NovaSeq 6000. TCRdb ran its own pipeline on the public reads, namely fastp trimming at Q25 and MiXCR clone calling, and kept in-frame beta chains. Under each unique CDR3 protein, matching rows form one entry showing the most common genes and DNA. The sample profile shows about 470,000 distinct CDR3 sequences; roughly 25% of them were found once. The ten largest account for around 13% of the sample. Specimen: PBMCs or a T cell subset sorted from them (not recorded which). All receptors come from an adult woman who had mild COVID-19 (a few samples of this study predate the infection). The sample titles of this study are shuffled in the database, so cell type and time point are left out; the donor was told from shared clones.

A few counts support this clonotype. This sequence joins TRBV21-1 and TRBJ2-7; the table's TRBD1 call for D was not verified on the DNA. TRBV21-1 is assigned pseudogene status. This CDR3 is built from 15 residues. The CDR3 DNA reads TGTGCCAGCAGCCCCCGGCTTCTTTGCCCCGGGGAGCAGTACTTC. Translated: CASSPRLLCPGEQYF.

The chain is built from TRBV28 and TRBJ2-7, with TRBD2 matching 15 bases. This CDR3 has 17 residues. V gave up 6 bases and J gave up 5 bases; unmatched junction bases: 11. In germline, CDR1 is MDHEN, CDR2 SYDVKM. DNA of the CDR3: TGTGCCAGCAGACCTCGGACTAGCGGGAGGGCCTGGGACGAGCAGTACTTC. Protein sequence: CASRPRTSGRAWDEQYF.

This chain uses TRBV5-1 with TRBJ2-7; 10 nucleotides align to TRBD1. Trimming cost V 4 bases and J 6 bases; bases outside gene matches: 7. The CDR3 has 14 residues. Germline V gene lookup returns CDR1 SGHRS and CDR2 YFSETQ. The CDR3: CASSQGTGAGEQYF. CDR3 nucleotides: TGCGCCAGCAGCCAAGGGACAGGGGCAGGCGAGCAGTACTTC. The full variable domain, in which reference TRBV5-1 and TRBJ2-7 provide the parts outside the CDR3, is KAGVTQTPRYLIKTRGQQVTLSCSPISGHRSVSWYQQTPGQGLQFLFEYFSETQRNKGNFPGRFSGRQFSNSRSEMNVSTLELGDSALYLCASSQGTGAGEQYFGPGTRLTVT.

The chain employs TRBV29-1 and TRBJ1-1, with unresolved D. Per germline, CDR1 SQVTM and CDR2 ANQGSEA. Trimming removed 5 bases from V and 6 bases from J, with 10 bases in between. There are 11 residues in the CDR3. The CDR3 loop is CSVIPMAEAFF. The CDR3 region has the DNA TGCAGCGTTATTCCTATGGCTGAAGCTTTCTTT.

V gene TRBV12-3 or TRBV12-4 combines with J gene TRBJ1-2, with D maybe TRBD1 (6 bases). CDR3 length: 13 residues. Trimming cost V 6 bases and J 7 bases, with 15 bases left between them. CDR3 sequence reads: CASSPLQGSGYTF. The CDR3 DNA follows: TGTGCCAGCAGCCCTCTACAGGGTAGTGGCTACACCTTC.

The CDR3 here is CASSEFEVYEQYF. In DNA form, the CDR3 reads TGTGCCAGCAGTGAATTCGAGGTCTACGAGCAGTACTTC. The rearrangement uses TRBV25-1 and TRBJ2-7; unclear D gene. Trimming took off 1 base at V and 3 bases at J, with 7 bases between the two ends. Germline V gene data show CDR1 as MGHDK and CDR2 as SYGVNS. The CDR3 spans 13 residues.

This clonotype was detected ten times or more. The chain uses TRBV15 and TRBJ2-1, with D uncertain. The germline V gene has CDR1 LNHNV and CDR2 YYDKDF (reference sequence). Trimming left V 5 bases short and J 0 bases short, with 11 bases between. The CDR3 has 15 amino acids. CDR3 sequence: CATSSRSSSYNEQFF. In DNA form, the CDR3 reads TGTGCCACCAGCTCACGATCGAGCTCCTACAATGAGCAGTTCTTC.

V gene TRBV20-1 combines with J gene TRBJ1-1; D gene uncertain. The V end was cut by 0 bases, the J end by 5 bases, with 13 bases between. Germline values: CDR1 DFQATT, CDR2 SNEGSKA (reference sequence). The CDR3 is 14 residues long. Here the CDR3 reads CSARDRARGTEAFF. In nucleotides, the CDR3 is TGCAGTGCTAGAGATCGTGCCCGAGGGACTGAAGCTTTCTTT.

The chain has TRBV12-3 or TRBV12-4 and TRBJ1-4; perhaps TRBD1 as D (5 bases). There are 15 residues in the CDR3. Trimming cost V 3 bases and J 4 bases, with 12 bases left between them. As DNA, the CDR3 is TGTGCCAGCAGTTTTGGGGGTCGGGGTAATGAAAAACTGTTTTTT. Translating gives CASSFGGRGNEKLFF.

The chain joins TRBV3-1 to TRBJ1-1; TRBD1 might be the D (6 bases). The V gene lost 0 bases and the J gene lost 5 bases, with 10 bases spanning the gap. Per the germline V gene, CDR1 is LGHDT and CDR2 is YNNKEL (reference sequence). The CDR3 contains 14 residues. The CDR3 loop reads CASSQEGGRTEAFF. The CDR3 coding sequence is TGTGCCAGCAGCCAAGAAGGGGGGCGTACTGAAGCTTTCTTT.